Presented here are 13 T cell receptor beta chains from one specimen sequenced in a study of vaccination effects on CD4 cells after COVID-19. It was after approximately 11 days of culture that CD4+ T cells were isolated. Either the mRNA-1273 or the BNT162b2 vaccine was given to participants as two doses. TCRdb keeps only in-frame clones here, not all; method: immunoSEQ multiplex PCR. The table includes approximately 74,000 clones, 73% detected once. These receptors' antigens are unknown. The specimen comprised CD4+ T cells from PBMCs cultured without peptide, sampled after COVID-19 vaccination. All receptors come from a human donor who received a COVID-19 vaccine.

The chain couples TRBV18 to TRBJ1-2; 9 positions agree with TRBD1. This CDR3 comprises 15 residues. J gave up 1 base and V 2 bases, and 2 bases lay outside the gene matches. Germline loops: CDR1 KGHSH, CDR2 LQKENI. This CDR3 reads CASSPDRGVNYGYTF. DNA for the CDR3: TGTGCCAGCTCACCAGACAGGGGGGTTAACTATGGCTACACCTTC.

The chain has TRBV6-1 and TRBJ2-5; 11 bases are shared with TRBD2. Germline V gives CDR1 MNHNS, CDR2 SASEGT. Unmatched junction bases numbered 11, after V lost 3 bases and J lost 5 bases. This CDR3 contains 17 residues. The CDR3 DNA sequence: TGTGCCAGCAGTGACCTGACCCCGACTAGCGGGGTTGAGACCCAGTACTTC. This encodes CASSDLTPTSGVETQYF.

This chain links TRBV10-3 with TRBJ2-1, with a tentative D call TRBD2 (6 bases). Germline V CDR1 and CDR2: ENHRY, SYGVKD. The CDR3 has 16 residues. Trimming took 6 bases from V and 4 from J, leaving 19 bases between them. DNA of the CDR3: TGTGCCATCAGCCCTTTCCGGGACGGACTATACAATGAGCAGTTCTTC. Translated, it gives CAISPFRDGLYNEQFF.

V gene TRBV7-3 combines with J gene TRBJ1-1; D is perhaps TRBD1 (6 bases). Germline CDR1 reads SGHTA; CDR2 reads FQGTGA. Trimming left V 6 bases short and J 4 bases short, with 15 bases between. The CDR3 spans 14 residues. In DNA, the CDR3 is TGTGCCAGCAGTGAGGGGGGCGCGGGCACTGAAGCTTTCTTT. Protein product: CASSEGGAGTEAFF. The full variable domain, with the rest looked up from reference TRBV7-3 and TRBJ1-1, is GAGVSQTPSNKVTEKGKYVELRCDPISGHTALYWYRQSLGQGPEFLIYFQGTGAADDSGLPNDRFFAVRPEGSVSTLKIQRTERGDSAVYLCASSEGGAGTEAFFGQGTRLTVV.

The chain has TRBV6-2 or TRBV6-3 and TRBJ2-4; D is undetermined. The germline gives CDR1 MNHEY, CDR2 SVGEGT. V was pared by 3 bases and J by 5 bases, with 11 bases between. This CDR3 comprises 14 residues. CDR3 protein: CASSYRGWENIQYF. DNA of the CDR3: TGTGCCAGCAGTTATAGAGGTTGGGAAAACATTCAGTACTTC.

A few counts support this clone. This chain joins TRBV7-3 and TRBJ1-6; D is unclear. The germline gives CDR1 SGHTA, CDR2 FQGTGA. The CDR3 is 13 amino acids. V was trimmed by 4 bases and J by 11 bases, leaving 12 bases between them. CDR3: CASSSRHQAPLHF. CDR3 nucleotides: TGTGCCAGCAGCTCCAGACACCAGGCACCCCTCCACTTT.

As DNA, the CDR3 is TGTGCCACCAGTGGGGCGCCGGGACAGGGGAGCTCCTACGAGCAGTACGTC. This encodes CATSGAPGQGSSYEQYV. The V call is TRBV24-1, the J call TRBJ2-7; 10 nucleotides agree with TRBD1. The ends lost 5 bases at V and 0 bases at J; junction bases unmatched: 9. Germline V CDR1 and CDR2: KGHDR, SFDVKD. CDR3 length: 17 residues.

The chain carries TRBV10-3 and TRBJ1-2, with a tentative D call TRBD1 (5 bases). Trimming took 2 bases from V and 4 from J, leaving 8 bases between them. Germline assignment: CDR1 ENHRY and CDR2 SYGVKD. This CDR3 is 13 amino acids long. The CDR3 protein is CAISEGAGYGYTF. CDR3 sequence (DNA): TGTGCCATCAGTGAGGGGGCGGGCTATGGCTACACCTTC.

The chain joins TRBV7-9 to TRBJ2-6; 8 bases are shared with TRBD1. The V gene's germline CDR1 is SEHNR and CDR2 FQNEAQ (reference sequence). The V and J ends lost 2 bases and 1 base, in that order; junction bases with no gene match: 10. The CDR3 loop spans 19 amino acids. Written as DNA, the CDR3 is TGTGCCAGCAGCTTATGGACAGGGATGACTTATTCTGGGGCCAACGTCCTGACTTTC. It is translated as CASSLWTGMTYSGANVLTF.

This clone came up a few times. The chain links TRBV4-1 to TRBJ2-1, with TRBD2 matching over 11 bases. V trimming: 5 bases; J trimming: 4 bases; junction bases outside the gene matches: 10. The CDR3 totals 17 residues. Germline V gene data show CDR1 as MGHRA and CDR2 as YSYEKL. The CDR3 region has the DNA TGCGCCAGCAGCTGGCAACCGGGACTAGCGGTTTACAATGAGCAGTTCTTC. This translates into CASSWQPGLAVYNEQFF.

V gene TRBV6-6 combines with J gene TRBJ2-7; 7 bases agree with TRBD1. CDR1 MNHNY and CDR2 SVGAGI come from the germline V gene (reference sequence). The CDR3 covers 15 residues. The trim removed 8 bases at V and 0 bases at J, leaving 10 bases unmatched. The CDR3 is CASPFRDRASYEQYV. DNA for the CDR3: TGTGCCAGCCCCTTCCGGGACAGAGCCTCCTACGAGCAGTACGTC.

This chain uses TRBV7-2 with TRBJ2-3; weak D call: TRBD2 (7 bases). V lost 4 bases and J 2 bases, leaving 19 bases between the germline ends. Per germline, CDR1 SGHTA and CDR2 FQGNSA. There are 17 residues in the CDR3. The CDR3 is CASSSPRGGGHTDTQYF. The CDR3 DNA reads TGTGCCAGCAGCTCACCCCGGGGAGGGGGACACACAGATACGCAGTATTTT.

The table lists this clone with a few counts. This chain links TRBV11-3 with TRBJ1-6, with D possibly TRBD1 on 6 matching bases. The V gene's germline CDR1 is SGHNT and CDR2 YENEEA. V lost 3 bases to trimming and J lost 7 bases, with 10 bases between them. The CDR3 runs to 14 residues. CDR3 region: CASSFSGANSPLHF. DNA for the CDR3: TGTGCCAGCAGCTTCTCAGGGGCCAATTCACCCCTCCACTTT.